This T cell receptor (beta chain) was documented in a study of cytomegalovirus exposure and HLA in healthy donors. The CDR3 contains 15 residues. Looked up from germline, CDR1 is SGDLS and CDR2 is YYNGEE. V was clipped by 3 bases and J by 0 bases; unmatched bases: 4. The primer mix had 60 Vbeta and 13 Jbeta primers. The table came from immunoSEQ multiplex PCR; TCRdb's copy has only in-frame clones and leaves some out. The repertoire holds some 160,000 clones, roughly four fifths seen once, with approximately 3% in the top ten. This receptor was taken from a male donor in good health and CMV-seronegative. J is TRBJ2-3 and V is TRBV9; TRBD1 aligns across 7 bases. The sequencing sample was made of PBMCs. The CDR3 DNA follows: TGTGCCAGCAGCGGGGGACAGACTAGCACAGATACGCAGTATTTT. Translated: CASSGGQTSTDTQYF. The whole variable domain, remainder taken from reference TRBV9 and TRBJ2-3, is DSGVTQTPKHLITATGQRVTLRCSPRSGDLSVYWYQQSLDQGLQFLIQYYNGEERAKGNILERFSAQQFPDLHSELNLSSLELGDSALYFCASSGGQTSTDTQYFGPGTRLTVL.